This T cell receptor beta chain was found in a study of neurological immune-mediated disorders. This clonotype occurred many times. For the sorted libraries, 1 million CD4+ or CD8+ T cells were used. With 10-nucleotide random UMIs included, cDNA was synthesized by 5'RACE. Using its own MiXCR run on the 5' RACE reads, TCRdb lists one record per CDR3 protein. The sample has tens of thousands of distinct CDR3 sequences, nearly 6.5% seen once. The sequence came from a woman aged 40 to 50 in good health. The specimen was CD4+ T cells from blood.

The CDR3 nucleotides read TGTGCCAGCAGCAAGGAAAGCGGGAGGGCCAGGGAGCTGTTTTTT. Encoded protein: CASSKESGRARELFF. The gene calls are TRBV21-1 and TRBJ2-2; TRBD2, the table's D call, was not compared with the DNA. TRBV21-1 is a documented pseudogene. The CDR3 has 15 residues.